Shown below are 3 T cell receptor beta chains from a single sample sequenced in a study of cytomegalovirus exposure and HLA in healthy donors. Primers: 60 Vbeta forward and 13 Jbeta reverse. TCRdb's copy holds only in-frame clones and misses some; the assay was immunoSEQ multiplex PCR. The data contain about 100,000 clones, roughly 80% of them seen just once; the ten biggest clones take up about 2.3%. The sample consisted of PBMCs. The receptors here all came from a man aged 30-40 years in good health and CMV-seronegative.

This clone was detected only once. The chain joins TRBV7-9 to TRBJ2-7, with D maybe TRBD2 (6 bases). The CDR3 totals 14 residues. Germline V gene lookup returns CDR1 SEHNR and CDR2 FQNEAQ (reference sequence). V was shortened by 4 bases and J by 9 bases, with 19 bases between the two germline ends. This chain's CDR3 is CASSSTSLAGAQYF. As DNA, the CDR3 is TGTGCCAGCAGCTCTACTAGCTTGGCCGGGGCGCAGTACTTC. Supplemented by reference TRBV7-9 and TRBJ2-7, the full variable domain reads DTGVSQNPRHKITKRGQNVTFRCDPISEHNRLYWYRQTLGQGPEFLTYFQNEAQLEKSRLLSDRFSAERPKGSFSTLEIQRTEQGDSAMYLCASSSTSLAGAQYFGPGTRLTVT.

This clone occurred a few times. V usage is TRBV6-5 and J usage is TRBJ2-7; TRBD2 is a possible D gene (5 bases). With 7 bases removed from V and 3 bases from J, the gap between germline ends came to 7 bases. This CDR3 contains 11 residues. Germline loops: CDR1 MNHEY, CDR2 SVGAGI. The CDR3 region is CASMGDYEQYF. DNA for the CDR3: TGTGCCAGCATGGGAGACTACGAGCAGTACTTC.

V is TRBV6-1 and J is TRBJ2-6, with unresolved D. CDR1 and CDR2 from the germline V gene are MNHNS and SASEGT. CDR3 length: 15 amino acids. V was trimmed by 3 bases and J by 0 bases, leaving 6 bases between them. This CDR3 is CASSEQVSGANVLTF. The CDR3 nucleotides are TGTGCCAGCAGTGAGCAGGTCTCTGGGGCCAACGTCCTGACTTTC.